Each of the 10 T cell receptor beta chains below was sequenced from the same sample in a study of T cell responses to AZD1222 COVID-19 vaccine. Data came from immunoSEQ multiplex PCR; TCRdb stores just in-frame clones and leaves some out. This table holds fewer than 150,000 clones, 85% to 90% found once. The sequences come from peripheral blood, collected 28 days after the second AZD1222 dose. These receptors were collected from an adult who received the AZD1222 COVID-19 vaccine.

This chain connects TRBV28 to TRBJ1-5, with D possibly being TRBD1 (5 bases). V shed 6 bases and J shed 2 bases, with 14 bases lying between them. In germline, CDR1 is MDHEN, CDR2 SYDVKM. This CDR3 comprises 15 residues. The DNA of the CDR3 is TGTGCCAGCAGCTCTCAGGGATGGGGCAATCAGCCCCAGCATTTT. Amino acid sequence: CASSSQGWGNQPQHF.

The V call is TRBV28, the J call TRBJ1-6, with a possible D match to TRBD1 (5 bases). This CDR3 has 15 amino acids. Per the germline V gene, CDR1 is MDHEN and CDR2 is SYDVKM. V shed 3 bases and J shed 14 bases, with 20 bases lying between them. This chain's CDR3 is CASSFGALGPPTLHF. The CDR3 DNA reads TGTGCCAGCAGTTTCGGAGCGTTGGGGCCTCCGACCCTCCACTTT.

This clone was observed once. This CDR3 reads CASSWGPGDLNEKLFF. The DNA for the CDR3 is TGCGCCAGCAGCTGGGGCCCGGGAGACCTTAATGAAAAACTGTTTTTT. This chain connects TRBV5-1 to TRBJ1-4; D might be TRBD1 (5 bases). The germline gives CDR1 SGHRS, CDR2 YFSETQ. V gave up 3 bases and J gave up 4 bases, with 16 bases separating them. This CDR3 contains 16 residues.

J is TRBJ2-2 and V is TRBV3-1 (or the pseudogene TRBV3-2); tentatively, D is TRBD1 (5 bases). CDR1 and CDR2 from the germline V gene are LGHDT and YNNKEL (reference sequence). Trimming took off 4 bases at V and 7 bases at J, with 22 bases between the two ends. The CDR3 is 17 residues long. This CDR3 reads CASSPRDSVGRVGELFF. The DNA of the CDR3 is TGTGCCAGCAGCCCAAGAGACAGCGTGGGTAGGGTCGGGGAGCTGTTTTTT.

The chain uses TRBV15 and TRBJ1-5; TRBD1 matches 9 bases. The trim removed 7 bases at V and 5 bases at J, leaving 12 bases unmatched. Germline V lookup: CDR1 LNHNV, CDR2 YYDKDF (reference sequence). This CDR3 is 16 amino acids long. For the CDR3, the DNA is TGTGCCACCACCGCACCGGGACAGGGAATTTATCAGCCCCAGCATTTT. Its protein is CATTAPGQGIYQPQHF.

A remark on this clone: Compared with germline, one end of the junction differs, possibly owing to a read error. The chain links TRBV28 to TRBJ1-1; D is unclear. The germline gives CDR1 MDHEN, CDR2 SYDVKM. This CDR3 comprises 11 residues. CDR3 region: CASRLKTEAFF. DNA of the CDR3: TGTGCCAGCAGATTGAAGACTGAAGCTTTCTTT.

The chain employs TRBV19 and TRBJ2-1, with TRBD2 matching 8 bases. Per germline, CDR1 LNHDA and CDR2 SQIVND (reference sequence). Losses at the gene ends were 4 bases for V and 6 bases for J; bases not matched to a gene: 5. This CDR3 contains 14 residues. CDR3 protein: CASSTGGYINEQFF. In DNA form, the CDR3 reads TGTGCCAGTAGTACGGGAGGGTATATCAATGAGCAGTTCTTC.

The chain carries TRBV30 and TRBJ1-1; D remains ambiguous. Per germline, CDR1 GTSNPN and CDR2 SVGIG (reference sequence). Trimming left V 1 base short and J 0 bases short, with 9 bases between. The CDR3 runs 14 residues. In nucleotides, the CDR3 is TGTGCCTGGAGTGGATATTCGATGAACACTGAAGCTTTCTTT. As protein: CAWSGYSMNTEAFF.

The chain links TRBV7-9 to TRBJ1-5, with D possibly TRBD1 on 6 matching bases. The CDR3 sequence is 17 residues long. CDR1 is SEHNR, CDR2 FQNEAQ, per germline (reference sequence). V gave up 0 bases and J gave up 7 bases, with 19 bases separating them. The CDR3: CASSLAPARGGQQPQHF. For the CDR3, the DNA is TGTGCCAGCAGCTTAGCCCCGGCGAGGGGGGGGCAACAGCCCCAGCATTTT.

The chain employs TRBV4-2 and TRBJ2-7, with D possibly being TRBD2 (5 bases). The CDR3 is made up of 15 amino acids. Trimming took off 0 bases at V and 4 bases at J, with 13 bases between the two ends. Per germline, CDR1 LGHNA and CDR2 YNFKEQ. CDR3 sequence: CASSQDRNGKYEQYF. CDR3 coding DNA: TGTGCCAGCAGCCAAGATCGGAACGGGAAATACGAGCAGTACTTC.